This TCR beta chain is from a study of CD8 T cells in ankylosing spondylitis. TCRdb ran MiXCR on the 5' RACE reads and lists one entry per CDR3 protein. The sample lists 350,000 to 400,000 distinct CDR3 sequences, 20% to 25% occurring once. Germline V gene sequence: CDR1 SEHNR, CDR2 FQNEAQ (reference sequence). V shed 6 bases and J shed 10 bases, with 19 bases lying between them. The CDR3 extends over 14 amino acids. Ten or more counts support this clonotype. Its matching antigen is unknown. Broader study findings: Disease-linked clones were CD8+ and relatively rare in peripheral blood.

The V gene is TRBV7-9, the J gene TRBJ2-1, with D perhaps assigned TRBD1 or TRBD2 (5 bases each). The clonotype was recovered from a male donor with ankylosing spondylitis or in good health (not recorded which). Material: blood, either unsorted or a sorted T cell fraction (not recorded which). The DNA of the CDR3 is TGTGCCAGCAGAAGCGGTGGGTACGGGGCAGAGCAGTTCTTC. Its protein product is CASRSGGYGAEQFF. Combining the CDR3 with reference TRBV7-9 and TRBJ2-1 gives the whole variable domain DTGVSQNPRHKITKRGQNVTFRCDPISEHNRLYWYRQTLGQGPEFLTYFQNEAQLEKSRLLSDRFSAERPKGSFSTLEIQRTEQGDSAMYLCASRSGGYGAEQFFGPGTRLTVL.